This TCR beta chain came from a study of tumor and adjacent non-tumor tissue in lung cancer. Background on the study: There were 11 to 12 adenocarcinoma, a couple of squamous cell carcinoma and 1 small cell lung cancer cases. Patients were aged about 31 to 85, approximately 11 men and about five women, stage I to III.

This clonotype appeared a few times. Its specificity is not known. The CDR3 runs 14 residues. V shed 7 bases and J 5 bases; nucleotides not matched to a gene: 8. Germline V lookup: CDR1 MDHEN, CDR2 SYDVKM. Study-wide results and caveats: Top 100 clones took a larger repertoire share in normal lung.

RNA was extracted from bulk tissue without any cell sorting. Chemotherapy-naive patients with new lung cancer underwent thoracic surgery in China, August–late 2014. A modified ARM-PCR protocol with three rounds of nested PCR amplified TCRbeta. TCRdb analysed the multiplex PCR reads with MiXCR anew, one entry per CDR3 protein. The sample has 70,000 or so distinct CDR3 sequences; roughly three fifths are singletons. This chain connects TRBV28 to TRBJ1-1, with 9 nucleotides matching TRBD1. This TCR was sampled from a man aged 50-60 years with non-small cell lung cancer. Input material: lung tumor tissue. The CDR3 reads CASIVQGAGTEAFF. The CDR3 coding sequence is TGTGCCAGCATCGTACAGGGGGCAGGTACTGAAGCTTTCTTT.